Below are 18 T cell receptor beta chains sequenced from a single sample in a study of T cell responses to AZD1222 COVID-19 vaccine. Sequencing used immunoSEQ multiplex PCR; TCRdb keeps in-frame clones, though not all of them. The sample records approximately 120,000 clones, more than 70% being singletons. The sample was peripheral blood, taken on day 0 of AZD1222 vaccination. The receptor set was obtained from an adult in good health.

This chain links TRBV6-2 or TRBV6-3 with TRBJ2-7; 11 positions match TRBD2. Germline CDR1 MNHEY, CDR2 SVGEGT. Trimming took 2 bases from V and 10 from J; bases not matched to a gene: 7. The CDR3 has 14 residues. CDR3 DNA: TGTGCCAGCAGTTACACGGGACTAGCGGTGAATCAGTACTTC. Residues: CASSYTGLAVNQYF.

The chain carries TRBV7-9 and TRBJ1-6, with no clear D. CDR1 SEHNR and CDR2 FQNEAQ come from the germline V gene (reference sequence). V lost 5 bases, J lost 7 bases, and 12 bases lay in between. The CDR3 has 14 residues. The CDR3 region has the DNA TGTGCCAGCAGCAAGGACTCCCCAAATTCACCCCTCCACTTT. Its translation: CASSKDSPNSPLHF.

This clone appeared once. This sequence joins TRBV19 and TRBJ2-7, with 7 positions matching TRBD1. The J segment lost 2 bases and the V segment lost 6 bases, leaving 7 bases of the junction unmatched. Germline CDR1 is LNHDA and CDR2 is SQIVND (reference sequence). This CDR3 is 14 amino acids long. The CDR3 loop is CASRPGQGAYEQYF. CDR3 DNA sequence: TGTGCCAGTAGACCAGGGCAGGGGGCCTACGAGCAGTACTTC.

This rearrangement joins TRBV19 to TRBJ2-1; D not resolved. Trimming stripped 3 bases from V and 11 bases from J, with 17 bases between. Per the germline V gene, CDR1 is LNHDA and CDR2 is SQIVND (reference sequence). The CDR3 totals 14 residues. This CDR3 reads CASSISAVSPKQFF. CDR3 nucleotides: TGTGCCAGTAGTATTTCGGCGGTCTCGCCAAAGCAGTTCTTC.

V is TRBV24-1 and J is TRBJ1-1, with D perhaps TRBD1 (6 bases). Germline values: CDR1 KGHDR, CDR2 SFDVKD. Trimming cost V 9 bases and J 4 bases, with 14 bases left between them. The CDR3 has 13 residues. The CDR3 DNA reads TGTGCCACCGCACCACCGGGGGCCACTGAAGCTTTCTTT. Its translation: CATAPPGATEAFF.

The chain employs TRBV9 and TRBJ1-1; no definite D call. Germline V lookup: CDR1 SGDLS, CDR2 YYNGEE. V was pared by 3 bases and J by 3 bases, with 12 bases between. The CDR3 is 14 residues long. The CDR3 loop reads CASSEVGRHTEAFF. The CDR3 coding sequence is TGTGCCAGCAGCGAGGTGGGTAGGCACACTGAAGCTTTCTTT.

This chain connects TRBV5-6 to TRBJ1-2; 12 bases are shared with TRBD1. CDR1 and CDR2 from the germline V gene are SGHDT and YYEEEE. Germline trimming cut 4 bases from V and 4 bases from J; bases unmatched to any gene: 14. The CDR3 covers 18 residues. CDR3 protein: CASSLPPGQGALIYGYTF. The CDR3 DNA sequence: TGTGCCAGCAGCCTTCCTCCGGGACAGGGGGCACTTATCTATGGCTACACCTTC.

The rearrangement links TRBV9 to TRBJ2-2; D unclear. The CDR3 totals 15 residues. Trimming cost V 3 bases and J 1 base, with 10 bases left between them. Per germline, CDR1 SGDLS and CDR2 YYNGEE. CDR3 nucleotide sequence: TGTGCCAGCAGCGCCCACGTCTTGAACACCGGGGAGCTGTTTTTT. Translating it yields CASSAHVLNTGELFF.

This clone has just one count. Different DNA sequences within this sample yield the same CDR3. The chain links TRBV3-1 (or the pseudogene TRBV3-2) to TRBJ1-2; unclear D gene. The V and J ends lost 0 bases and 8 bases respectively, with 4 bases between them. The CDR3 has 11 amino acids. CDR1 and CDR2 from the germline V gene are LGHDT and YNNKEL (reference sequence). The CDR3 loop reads CASSQDHGYTF. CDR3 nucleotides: TGTGCCAGCAGCCAAGATCACGGCTACACCTTC.

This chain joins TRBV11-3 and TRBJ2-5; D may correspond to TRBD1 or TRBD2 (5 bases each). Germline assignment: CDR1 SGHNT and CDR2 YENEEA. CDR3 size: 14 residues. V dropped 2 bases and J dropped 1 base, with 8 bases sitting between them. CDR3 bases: TGTGCCAGCAGCTTACTCGGGGCCCAAGAGACCCAGTACTTC. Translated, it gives CASSLLGAQETQYF.

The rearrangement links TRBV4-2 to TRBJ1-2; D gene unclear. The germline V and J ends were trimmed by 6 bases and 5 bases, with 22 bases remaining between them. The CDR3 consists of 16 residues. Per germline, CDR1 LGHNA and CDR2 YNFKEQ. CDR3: CASRSLLGRGSYGYTF. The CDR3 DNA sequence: TGTGCCAGCAGGTCTCTTCTGGGAAGAGGGTCTTATGGCTACACCTTC.

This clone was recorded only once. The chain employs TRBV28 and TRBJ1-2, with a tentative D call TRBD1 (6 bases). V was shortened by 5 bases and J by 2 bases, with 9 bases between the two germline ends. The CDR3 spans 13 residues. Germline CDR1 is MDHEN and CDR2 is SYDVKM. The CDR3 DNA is TGTGCCAGCAGTCCAACAGGGAACTATGGCTACACCTTC. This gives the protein CASSPTGNYGYTF.

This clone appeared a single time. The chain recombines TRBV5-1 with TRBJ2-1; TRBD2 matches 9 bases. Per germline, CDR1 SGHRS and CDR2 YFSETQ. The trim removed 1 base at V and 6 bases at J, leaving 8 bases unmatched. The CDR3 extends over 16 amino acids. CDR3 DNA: TGCGCCAGCAGCTTGTTGAGTAGCGGGGGACCCAATGAGCAGTTCTTC. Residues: CASSLLSSGGPNEQFF.

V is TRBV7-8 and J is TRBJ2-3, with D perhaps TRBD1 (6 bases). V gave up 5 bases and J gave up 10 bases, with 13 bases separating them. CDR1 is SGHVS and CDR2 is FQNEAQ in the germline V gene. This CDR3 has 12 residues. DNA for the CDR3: TGTGCCAGCAGCGCAGACAGGTCGGCGCAGTATTTT. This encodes CASSADRSAQYF.

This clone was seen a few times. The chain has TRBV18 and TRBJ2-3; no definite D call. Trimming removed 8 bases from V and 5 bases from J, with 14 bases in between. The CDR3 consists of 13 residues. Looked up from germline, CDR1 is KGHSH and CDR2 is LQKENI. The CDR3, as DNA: TGTGCCAGCGCCCCGGGCCTCGGAGATACGCAGTATTTT. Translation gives CASAPGLGDTQYF.

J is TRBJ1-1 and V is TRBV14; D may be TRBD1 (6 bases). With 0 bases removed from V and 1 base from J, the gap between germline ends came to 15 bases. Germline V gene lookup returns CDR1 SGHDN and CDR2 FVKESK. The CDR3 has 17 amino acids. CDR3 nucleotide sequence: TGTGCCAGCAGCCAAGATCGGTGGGGCAGGGGGAACACTGAAGCTTTCTTT. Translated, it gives CASSQDRWGRGNTEAFF.

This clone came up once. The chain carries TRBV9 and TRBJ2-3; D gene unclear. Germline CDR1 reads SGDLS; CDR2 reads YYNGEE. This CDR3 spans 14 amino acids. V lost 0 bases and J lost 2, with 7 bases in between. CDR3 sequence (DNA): TGTGCCAGCAGCGTAGACATAATCACAGATACGCAGTATTTT. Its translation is CASSVDIITDTQYF.

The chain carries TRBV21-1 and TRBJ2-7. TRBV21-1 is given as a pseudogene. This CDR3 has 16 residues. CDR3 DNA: TGTGCCAGCAGCACATACAGGGGAGGGTCTTTCTACGAGCAGTACGTC. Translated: CASSTYRGGSFYEQYV.